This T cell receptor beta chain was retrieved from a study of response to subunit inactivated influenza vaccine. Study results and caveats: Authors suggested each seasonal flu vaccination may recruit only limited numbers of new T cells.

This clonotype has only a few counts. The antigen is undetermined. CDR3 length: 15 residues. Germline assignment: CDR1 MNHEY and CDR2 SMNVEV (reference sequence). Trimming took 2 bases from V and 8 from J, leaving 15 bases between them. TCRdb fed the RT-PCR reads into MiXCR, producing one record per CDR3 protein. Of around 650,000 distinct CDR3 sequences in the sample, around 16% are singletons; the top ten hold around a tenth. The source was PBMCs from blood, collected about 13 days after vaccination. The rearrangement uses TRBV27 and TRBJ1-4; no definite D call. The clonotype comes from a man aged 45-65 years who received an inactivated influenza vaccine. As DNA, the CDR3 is TGTGCCAGCAGTTTAACCTTTTGGGATGGCGAAAAACTGTTTTTT. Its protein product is CASSLTFWDGEKLFF.